One sample yielded the 3 T cell receptor beta chains listed below, sequenced in a study of T-cell reconstitution after alpha-beta-depleted transplantation in children. The library targeted TCRbeta and was prepared with unique molecular identifiers. TCRdb passed the PCR reads through MiXCR, listing each CDR3 protein once. Among fewer than 500,000 distinct CDR3 sequences listed, 43% were seen once. Here the sequenced sample was PBMCs, taken before TCRalphabeta/CD19-depleted stem cell transplant. The source is a girl aged 2 to 9 with aplastic anemia, due to receive a stem cell transplant.

The chain carries TRBV5-1 and TRBJ2-7, with TRBD1 as a possible D gene (6 bases). Germline V CDR1 and CDR2: SGHRS, YFSETQ. This CDR3 has 16 amino acids. Trimming shortened V by 2 bases and J by 0 bases, and 15 bases separated the two germline ends. The chain's CDR3 is CASSFGTGNPSYEQYF. The CDR3 coding sequence is TGCGCCAGCAGCTTCGGAACAGGGAACCCCTCCTACGAGCAGTACTTC. Full variable domain (outside the CDR3, taken from reference TRBV5-1 and TRBJ2-7): KAGVTQTPRYLIKTRGQQVTLSCSPISGHRSVSWYQQTPGQGLQFLFEYFSETQRNKGNFPGRFSGRQFSNSRSEMNVSTLELGDSALYLCASSFGTGNPSYEQYFGPGTRLTVT.

The chain is built from TRBV20-1 and TRBJ2-3, with D perhaps TRBD1 or TRBD2 (5 bases each). Looked up from germline, CDR1 is DFQATT and CDR2 is SNEGSKA (reference sequence). Between the trimmed V and J ends, which lost 0 bases and 2 bases, there was a span of 15 bases. The CDR3 covers 16 residues. The CDR3 loop reads CSARDRGPRTTDTQYF. The CDR3 region has the DNA TGCAGTGCTAGAGATCGGGGCCCCCGGACCACAGATACGCAGTATTTT.

This chain uses TRBV19 with TRBJ2-1; no reliable D call. Germline-derived CDR1 and CDR2 are LNHDA and SQIVND (reference sequence). Trimming took off 3 bases at V and 0 bases at J, with 9 bases between the two ends. This CDR3 spans 15 amino acids. The DNA for the CDR3 is TGTGCCAGTAGTATTCGGCTGTCCTCCTACAATGAGCAGTTCTTC. It specifies CASSIRLSSYNEQFF.